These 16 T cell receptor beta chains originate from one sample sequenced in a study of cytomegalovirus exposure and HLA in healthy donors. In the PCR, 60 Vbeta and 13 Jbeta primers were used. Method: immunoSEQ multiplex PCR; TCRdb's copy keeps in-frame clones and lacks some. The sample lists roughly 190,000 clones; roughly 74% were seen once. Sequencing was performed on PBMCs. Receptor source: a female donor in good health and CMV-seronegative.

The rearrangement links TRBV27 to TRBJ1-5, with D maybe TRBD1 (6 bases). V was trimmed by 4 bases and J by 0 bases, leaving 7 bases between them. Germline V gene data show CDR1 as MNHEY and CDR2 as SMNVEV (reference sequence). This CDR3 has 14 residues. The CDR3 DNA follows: TGTGCCAGCAGTTCAGGGGATAGCAATCAGCCCCAGCATTTT. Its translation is CASSSGDSNQPQHF.

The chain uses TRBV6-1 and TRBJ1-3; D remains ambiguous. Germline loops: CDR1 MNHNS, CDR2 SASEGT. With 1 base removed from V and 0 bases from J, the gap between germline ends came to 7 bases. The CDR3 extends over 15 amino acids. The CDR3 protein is CASSEVPSSGNTIYF. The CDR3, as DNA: TGTGCCAGCAGTGAAGTTCCCAGCTCTGGAAACACCATATATTTT.

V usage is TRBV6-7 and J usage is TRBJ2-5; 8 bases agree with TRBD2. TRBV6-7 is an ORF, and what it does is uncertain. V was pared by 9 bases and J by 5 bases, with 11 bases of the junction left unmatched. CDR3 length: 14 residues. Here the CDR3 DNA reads TGTGCCAGTCTCCGGCGGGGGGCGGGGGAGACCCAGTACTTC. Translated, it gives CASLRRGAGETQYF.

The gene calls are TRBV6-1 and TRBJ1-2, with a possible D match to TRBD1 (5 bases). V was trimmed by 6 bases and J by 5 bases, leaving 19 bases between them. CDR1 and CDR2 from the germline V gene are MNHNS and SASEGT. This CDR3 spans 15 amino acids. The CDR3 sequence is CASRTGPGVGYGYTF. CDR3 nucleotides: TGTGCCAGCAGGACGGGTCCGGGGGTTGGGTATGGCTACACCTTC.

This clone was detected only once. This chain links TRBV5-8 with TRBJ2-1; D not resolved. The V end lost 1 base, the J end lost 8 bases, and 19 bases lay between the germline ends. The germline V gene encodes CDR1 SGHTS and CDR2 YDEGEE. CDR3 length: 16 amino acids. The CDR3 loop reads CASSLNSVIVNDEQFF. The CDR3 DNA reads TGTGCCAGCAGCTTGAATTCGGTCATCGTTAATGATGAGCAGTTCTTC.

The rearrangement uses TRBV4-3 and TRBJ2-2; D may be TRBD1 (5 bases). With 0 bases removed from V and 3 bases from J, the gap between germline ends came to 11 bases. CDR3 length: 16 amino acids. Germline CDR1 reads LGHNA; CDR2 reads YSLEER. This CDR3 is CASSQEGGAHTGELFF. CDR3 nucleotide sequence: TGCGCCAGCAGCCAAGAAGGTGGGGCCCACACCGGGGAGCTGTTTTTT.

This CDR3 is CAWRAGSSYEQYF. The DNA for the CDR3 is TGTGCCTGGCGGGCGGGGAGTTCCTACGAGCAGTACTTC. This chain joins TRBV30 and TRBJ2-7, with D possibly matching TRBD2 (6 bases). The CDR3 extends over 13 amino acids. V shed 5 bases and J shed 1 base, with 12 bases lying between them. Per germline, CDR1 GTSNPN and CDR2 SVGIG (reference sequence).

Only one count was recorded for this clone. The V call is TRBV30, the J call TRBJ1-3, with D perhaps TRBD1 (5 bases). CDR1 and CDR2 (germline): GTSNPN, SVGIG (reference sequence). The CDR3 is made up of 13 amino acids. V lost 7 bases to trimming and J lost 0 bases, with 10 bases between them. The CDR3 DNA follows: TGTGCCTACCAAGGGGCCTCTGGAAACACCATATATTTT. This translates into CAYQGASGNTIYF.

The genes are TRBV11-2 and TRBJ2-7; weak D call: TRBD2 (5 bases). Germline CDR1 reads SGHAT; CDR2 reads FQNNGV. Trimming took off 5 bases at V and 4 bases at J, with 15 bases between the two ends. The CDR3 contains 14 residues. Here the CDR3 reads CASSLTVRGYEQYF. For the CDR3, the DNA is TGTGCCAGCAGCCTAACGGTTCGGGGTTACGAGCAGTACTTC. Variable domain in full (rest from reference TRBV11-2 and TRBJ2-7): EAGVAQSPRYKIIEKRQSVAFWCNPISGHATLYWYQQILGQGPKLLIQFQNNGVVDDSQLPKDRFSAERLKGVDSTLKIQPAKLEDSAVYLCASSLTVRGYEQYFGPGTRLTVT.

CDR3 DNA sequence: TGTGCCAGCTCACGACAGGGGGCGGCTTACGAGCAGTACTTC. It yields the protein CASSRQGAAYEQYF. The genes are TRBV18 and TRBJ2-7; 10 nucleotides line up with TRBD1. The CDR3 totals 14 residues. Germline CDR1 KGHSH, CDR2 LQKENI. The V and J ends lost 4 bases and 4 bases, in that order; junction bases with no gene match: 4.

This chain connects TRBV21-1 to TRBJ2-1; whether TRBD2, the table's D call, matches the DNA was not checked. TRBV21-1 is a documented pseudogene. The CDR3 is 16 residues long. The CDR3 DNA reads TGTGCCAGCAGCAAATGGGGGTTAGCGGGGGACAATGAGCAGTTCTTC. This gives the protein CASSKWGLAGDNEQFF.

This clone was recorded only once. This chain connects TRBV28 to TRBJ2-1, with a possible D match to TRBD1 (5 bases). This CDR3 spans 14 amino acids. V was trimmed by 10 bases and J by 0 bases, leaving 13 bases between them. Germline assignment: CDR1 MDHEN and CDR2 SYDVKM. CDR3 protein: CAIHHRSSYNEQFF. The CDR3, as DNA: TGTGCCATCCACCACAGGAGCTCCTACAATGAGCAGTTCTTC.

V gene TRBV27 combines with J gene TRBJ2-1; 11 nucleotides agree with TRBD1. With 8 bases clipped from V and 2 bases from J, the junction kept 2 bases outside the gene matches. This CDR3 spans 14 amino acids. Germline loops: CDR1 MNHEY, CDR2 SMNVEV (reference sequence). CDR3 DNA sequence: TGTGCCAGCCGGGGACAGGGGGCCTACAATGAGCAGTTCTTC. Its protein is CASRGQGAYNEQFF.

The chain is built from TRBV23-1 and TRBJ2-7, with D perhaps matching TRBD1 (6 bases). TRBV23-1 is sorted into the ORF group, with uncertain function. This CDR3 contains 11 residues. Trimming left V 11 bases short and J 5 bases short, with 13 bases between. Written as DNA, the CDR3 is TGCGCCGATAACAGGGTGCACGAGCAGTACTTC. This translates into CADNRVHEQYF.

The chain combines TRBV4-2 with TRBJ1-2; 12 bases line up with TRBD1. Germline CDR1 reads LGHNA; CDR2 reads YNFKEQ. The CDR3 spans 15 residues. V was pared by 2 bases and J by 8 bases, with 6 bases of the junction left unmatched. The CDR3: CASSQPGQGALGYTF. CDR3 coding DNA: TGTGCCAGCAGCCAACCGGGACAGGGGGCGCTGGGCTACACCTTC.

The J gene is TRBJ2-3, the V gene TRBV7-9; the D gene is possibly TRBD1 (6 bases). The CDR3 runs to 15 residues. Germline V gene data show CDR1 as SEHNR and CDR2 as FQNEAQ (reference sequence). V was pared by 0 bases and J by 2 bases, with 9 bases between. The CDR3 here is CASSLAGAPTDTQYF. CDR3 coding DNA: TGTGCCAGCAGCTTAGCGGGGGCTCCCACAGATACGCAGTATTTT.